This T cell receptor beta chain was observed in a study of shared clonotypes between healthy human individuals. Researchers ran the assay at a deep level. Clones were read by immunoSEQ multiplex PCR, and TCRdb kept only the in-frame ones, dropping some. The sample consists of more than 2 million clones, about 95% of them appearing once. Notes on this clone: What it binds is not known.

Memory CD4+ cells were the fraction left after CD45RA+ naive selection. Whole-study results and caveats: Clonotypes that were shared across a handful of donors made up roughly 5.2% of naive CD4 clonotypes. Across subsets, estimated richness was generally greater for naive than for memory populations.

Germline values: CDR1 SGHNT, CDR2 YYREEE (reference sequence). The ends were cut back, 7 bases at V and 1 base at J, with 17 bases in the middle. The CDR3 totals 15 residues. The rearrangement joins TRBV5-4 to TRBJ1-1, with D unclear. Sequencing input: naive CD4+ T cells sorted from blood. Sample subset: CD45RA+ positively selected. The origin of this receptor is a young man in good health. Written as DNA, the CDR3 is TGTGCCAGCGGCATGCCGGCCCTTGGGAACACTGAAGCTTTCTTT. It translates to CASGMPALGNTEAFF.